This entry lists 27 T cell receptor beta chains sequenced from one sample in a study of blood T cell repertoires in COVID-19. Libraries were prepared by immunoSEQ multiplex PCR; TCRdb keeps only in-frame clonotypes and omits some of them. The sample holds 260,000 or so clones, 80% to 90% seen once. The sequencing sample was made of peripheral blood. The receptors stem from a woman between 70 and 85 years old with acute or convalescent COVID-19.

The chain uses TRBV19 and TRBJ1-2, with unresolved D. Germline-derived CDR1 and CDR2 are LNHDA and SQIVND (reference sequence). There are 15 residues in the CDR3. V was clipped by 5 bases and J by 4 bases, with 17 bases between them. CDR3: CASSPRGVPGYGYTF. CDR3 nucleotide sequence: TGTGCCAGTAGTCCCCGCGGGGTACCGGGCTATGGCTACACCTTC.

The chain's CDR3 is CASSATSGVTDTQYF. The CDR3 bases are TGTGCCAGCAGCGCGACTAGCGGGGTAACAGATACGCAGTATTTT. V is TRBV5-4 and J is TRBJ2-3; TRBD2 agrees at 11 bases. From germline, CDR1 is SGHNT and CDR2 YYREEE (reference sequence). Trimming at V came to 4 bases and at J to 3 bases, leaving 4 bases not matched to a gene. CDR3 length: 15 residues. The full variable domain, in which reference TRBV5-4 and TRBJ2-3 provide the parts outside the CDR3, is ETGVTQSPTHLIKTRGQQVTLRCSSQSGHNTVSWYQQALGQGPQFIFQYYREEENGRGNFPPRFSGLQFPNYSSELNVNALELDDSALYLCASSATSGVTDTQYFGPGTRLTVL.

CDR3 region: CASSSASGSSYNEQFF. The CDR3, as DNA: TGTGCCAGCAGCTCAGCAAGCGGGAGCTCCTACAATGAGCAGTTCTTC. The V and J genes are TRBV7-9 and TRBJ2-1; 8 nucleotides agree with TRBD2. CDR3 length: 16 residues. Germline V gene lookup returns CDR1 SEHNR and CDR2 FQNEAQ (reference sequence). The junction had 5 bases not matched to a gene; V was cut back by 4 bases and J by 0 bases.

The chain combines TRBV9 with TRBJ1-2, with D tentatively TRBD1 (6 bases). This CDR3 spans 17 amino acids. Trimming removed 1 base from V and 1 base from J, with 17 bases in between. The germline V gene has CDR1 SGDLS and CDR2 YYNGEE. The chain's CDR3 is CASSVRGGTGFNYGYTF. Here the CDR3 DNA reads TGTGCCAGCAGCGTAAGGGGGGGCACGGGCTTTAACTATGGCTACACCTTC.

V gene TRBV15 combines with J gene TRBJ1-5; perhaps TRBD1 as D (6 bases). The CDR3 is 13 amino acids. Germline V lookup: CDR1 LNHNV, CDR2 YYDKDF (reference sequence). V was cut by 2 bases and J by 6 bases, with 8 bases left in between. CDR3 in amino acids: CATSRSGVQPQHF. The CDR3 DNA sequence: TGTGCCACCAGCAGATCAGGGGTTCAGCCCCAGCATTTT.

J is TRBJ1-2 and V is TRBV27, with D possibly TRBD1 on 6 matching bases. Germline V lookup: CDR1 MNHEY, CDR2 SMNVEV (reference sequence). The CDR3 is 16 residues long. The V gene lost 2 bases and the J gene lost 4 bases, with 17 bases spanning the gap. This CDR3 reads CASSLRGGHSLYGYTF. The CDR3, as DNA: TGTGCCAGCAGTTTAAGGGGGGGGCATTCCCTCTATGGCTACACCTTC.

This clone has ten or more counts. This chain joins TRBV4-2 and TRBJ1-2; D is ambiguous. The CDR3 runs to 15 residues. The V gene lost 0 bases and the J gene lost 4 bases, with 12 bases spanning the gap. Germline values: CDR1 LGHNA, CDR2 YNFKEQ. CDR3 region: CASSQDHTLGYGYTF. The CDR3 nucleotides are TGTGCCAGCAGCCAAGACCACACCCTTGGCTATGGCTACACCTTC.

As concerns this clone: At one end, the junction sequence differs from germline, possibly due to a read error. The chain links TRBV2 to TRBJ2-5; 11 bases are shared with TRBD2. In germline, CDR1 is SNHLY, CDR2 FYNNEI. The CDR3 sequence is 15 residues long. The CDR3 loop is CASGQLLAGGPQLNF. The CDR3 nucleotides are TGTGCCAGCGGTCAACTCCTAGCGGGGGGACCACAACTTAACTTC.

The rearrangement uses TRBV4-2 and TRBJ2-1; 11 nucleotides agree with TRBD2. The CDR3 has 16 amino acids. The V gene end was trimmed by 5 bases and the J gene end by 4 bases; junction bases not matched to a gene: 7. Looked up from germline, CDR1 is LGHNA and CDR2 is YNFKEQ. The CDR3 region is CASSLPGLAVYNEQFF. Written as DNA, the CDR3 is TGTGCCAGCAGCTTACCGGGACTAGCGGTATACAATGAGCAGTTCTTC.

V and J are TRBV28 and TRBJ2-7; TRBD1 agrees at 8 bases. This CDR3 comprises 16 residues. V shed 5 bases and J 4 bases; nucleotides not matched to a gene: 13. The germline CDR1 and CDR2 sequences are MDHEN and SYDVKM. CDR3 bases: TGTGCCAGCAGTCCCCAGGACAGGGTCACTAGGTACGAGCAGTACTTC. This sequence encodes CASSPQDRVTRYEQYF. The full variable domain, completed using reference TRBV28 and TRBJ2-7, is DVKVTQSSRYLVKRTGEKVFLECVQDMDHENMFWYRQDPGLGLRLIYFSYDVKMKEKGDIPEGYSVSREKKERFSLILESASTNQTSMYLCASSPQDRVTRYEQYFGPGTRLTVT.

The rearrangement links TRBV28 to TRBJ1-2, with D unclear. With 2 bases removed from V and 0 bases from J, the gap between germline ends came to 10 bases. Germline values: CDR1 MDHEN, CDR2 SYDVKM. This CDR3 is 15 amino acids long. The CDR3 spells CASSLAQTSNYGYTF. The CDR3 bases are TGTGCCAGCAGTTTAGCACAGACATCTAACTATGGCTACACCTTC.

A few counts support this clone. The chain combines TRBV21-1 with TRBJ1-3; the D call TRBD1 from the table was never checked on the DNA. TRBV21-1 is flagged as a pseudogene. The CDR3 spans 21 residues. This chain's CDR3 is CASRLTRPGTELFSSGNTIYF. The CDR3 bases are TGTGCCAGCAGACTAACCAGGCCCGGGACAGAACTTTTTTCCTCTGGAAACACCATATATTTT.

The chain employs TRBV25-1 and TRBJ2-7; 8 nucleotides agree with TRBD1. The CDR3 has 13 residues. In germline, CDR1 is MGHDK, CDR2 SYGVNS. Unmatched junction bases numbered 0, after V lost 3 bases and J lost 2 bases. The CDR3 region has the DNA TGTGCCAGCAGTGAGACAGGGGCCTACGAGCAGTACTTC. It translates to CASSETGAYEQYF.

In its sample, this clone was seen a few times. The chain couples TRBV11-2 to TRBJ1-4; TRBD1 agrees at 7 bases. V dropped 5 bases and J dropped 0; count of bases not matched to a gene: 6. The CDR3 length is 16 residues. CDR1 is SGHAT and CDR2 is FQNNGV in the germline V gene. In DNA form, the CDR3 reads TGTGCCAGCAGCACGGGACAGCTCTCAACTAATGAAAAACTGTTTTTT. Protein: CASSTGQLSTNEKLFF.

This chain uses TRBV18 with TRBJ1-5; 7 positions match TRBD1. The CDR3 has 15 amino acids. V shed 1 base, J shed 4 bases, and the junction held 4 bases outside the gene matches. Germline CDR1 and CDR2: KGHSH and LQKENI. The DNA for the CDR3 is TGTGCCAGCTCACCACAGGGGGCGAGAAATCAGCCCCAGCATTTT. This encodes CASSPQGARNQPQHF.

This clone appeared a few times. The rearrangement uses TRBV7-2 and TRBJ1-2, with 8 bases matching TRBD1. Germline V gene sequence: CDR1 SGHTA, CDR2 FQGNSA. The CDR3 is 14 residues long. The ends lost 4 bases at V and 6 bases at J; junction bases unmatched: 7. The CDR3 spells CASSYRQGNHGYTF. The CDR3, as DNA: TGTGCCAGCAGCTATAGACAGGGGAATCATGGCTACACCTTC.

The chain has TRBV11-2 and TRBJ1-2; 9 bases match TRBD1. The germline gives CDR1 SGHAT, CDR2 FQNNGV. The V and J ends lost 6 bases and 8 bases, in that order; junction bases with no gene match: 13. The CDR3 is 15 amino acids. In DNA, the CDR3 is TGTGCCAGCAGTCCTGGTATCGGGACAGGGTACGGCTACACCTTC. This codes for CASSPGIGTGYGYTF. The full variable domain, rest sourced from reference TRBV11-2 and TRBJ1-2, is EAGVAQSPRYKIIEKRQSVAFWCNPISGHATLYWYQQILGQGPKLLIQFQNNGVVDDSQLPKDRFSAERLKGVDSTLKIQPAKLEDSAVYLCASSPGIGTGYGYTFGSGTRLTVV.

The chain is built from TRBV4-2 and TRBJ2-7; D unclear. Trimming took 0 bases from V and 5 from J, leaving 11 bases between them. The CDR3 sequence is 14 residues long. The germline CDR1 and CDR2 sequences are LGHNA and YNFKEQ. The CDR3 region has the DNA TGTGCCAGCAGCCAAGATTCTAAAGCTGACGAGCAGTACTTC. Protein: CASSQDSKADEQYF.

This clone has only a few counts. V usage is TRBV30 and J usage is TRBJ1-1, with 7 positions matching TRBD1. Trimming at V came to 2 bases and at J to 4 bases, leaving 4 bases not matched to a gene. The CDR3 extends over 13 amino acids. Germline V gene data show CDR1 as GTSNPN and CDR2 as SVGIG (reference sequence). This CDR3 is CAWSRQGGTEAFF. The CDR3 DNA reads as TGTGCCTGGAGTCGACAGGGCGGCACTGAAGCTTTCTTT.

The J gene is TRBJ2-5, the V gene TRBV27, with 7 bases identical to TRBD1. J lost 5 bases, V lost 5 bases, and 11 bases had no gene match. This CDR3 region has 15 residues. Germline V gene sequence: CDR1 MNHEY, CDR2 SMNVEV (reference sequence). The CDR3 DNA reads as TGTGCCAGCAGTAGCTGGACAGGTTCTTGGGAGACCCAGTACTTC. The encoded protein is CASSSWTGSWETQYF.

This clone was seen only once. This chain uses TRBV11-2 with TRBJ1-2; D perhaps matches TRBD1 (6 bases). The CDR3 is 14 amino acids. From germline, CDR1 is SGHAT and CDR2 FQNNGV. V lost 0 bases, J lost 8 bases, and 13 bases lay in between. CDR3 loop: CASSLDLQGSGYTF. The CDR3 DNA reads TGTGCCAGCAGCTTAGATCTACAGGGTTCCGGCTACACCTTC.

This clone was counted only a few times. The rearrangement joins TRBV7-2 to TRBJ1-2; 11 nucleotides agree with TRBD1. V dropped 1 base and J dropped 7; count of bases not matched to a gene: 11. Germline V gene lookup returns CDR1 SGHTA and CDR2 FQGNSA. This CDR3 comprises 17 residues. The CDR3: CASSLGGQGGLIVGYTF. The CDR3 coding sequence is TGTGCCAGCAGCTTAGGGGGACAGGGGGGACTTATAGTTGGCTACACCTTC.

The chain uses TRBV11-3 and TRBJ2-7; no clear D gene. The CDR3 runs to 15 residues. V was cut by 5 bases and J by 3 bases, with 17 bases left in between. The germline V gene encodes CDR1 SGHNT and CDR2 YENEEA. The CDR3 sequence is CASSPSADGYYEQYF. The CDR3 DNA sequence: TGTGCCAGCAGCCCCTCCGCGGATGGCTACTACGAGCAGTACTTC.

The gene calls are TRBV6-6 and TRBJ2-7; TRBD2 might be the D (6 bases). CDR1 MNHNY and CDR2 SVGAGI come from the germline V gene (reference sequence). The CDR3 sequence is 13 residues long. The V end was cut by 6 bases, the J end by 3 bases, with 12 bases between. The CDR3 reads CASRTPGVYEQYF. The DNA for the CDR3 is TGTGCCAGCAGAACGCCGGGGGTCTACGAGCAGTACTTC.

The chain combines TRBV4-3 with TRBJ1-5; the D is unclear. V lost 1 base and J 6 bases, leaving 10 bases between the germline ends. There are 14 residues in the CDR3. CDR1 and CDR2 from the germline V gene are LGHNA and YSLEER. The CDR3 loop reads CASSQGGEGQPQHF. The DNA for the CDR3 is TGCGCCAGCAGCCAAGGGGGTGAGGGTCAGCCCCAGCATTTT.

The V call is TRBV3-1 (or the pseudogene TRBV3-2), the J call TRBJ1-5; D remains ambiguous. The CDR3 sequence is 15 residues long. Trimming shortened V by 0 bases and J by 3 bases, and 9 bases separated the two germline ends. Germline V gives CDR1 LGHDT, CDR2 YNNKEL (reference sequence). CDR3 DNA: TGTGCCAGCAGCCAAGATGGAGGTCTCAATCAGCCCCAGCATTTT. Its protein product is CASSQDGGLNQPQHF.

CDR3 bases: TGTGCCACCAGTGAGTCGACAGGGGCGCACGAGCAGTACTTC. Protein sequence: CATSESTGAHEQYF. This rearrangement joins TRBV24-1 to TRBJ2-7; 8 bases match TRBD1. The CDR3 has 14 residues. The germline CDR1 and CDR2 sequences are KGHDR and SFDVKD. V shed 4 bases and J 5 bases; nucleotides not matched to a gene: 6.